This entry lists 7 T cell receptor beta chains sequenced from one sample in a study of identical twins. Via MiXCR, TCRdb re-called the 5' RACE reads, giving one row per CDR3 protein. Here the sample spans roughly 480,000 distinct CDR3 sequences, 20% to 25% being singletons. This sample was shared with a second study, whose subject was T cells expressing NK-cell markers.

Sequencing was carried out using CD4+ T cells sorted from blood. The receptors derive from a woman between 18 and 29 years old in good health.

This clonotype came up a few times. The chain recombines TRBV5-1 with TRBJ2-1, with D possibly TRBD2 on 6 matching bases. Trimming shortened V by 1 base and J by 9 bases, and 14 bases separated the two germline ends. In germline, CDR1 is SGHRS, CDR2 YFSETQ. The CDR3 has 14 residues. In nucleotides, the CDR3 is TGCGCCAGCAGCTTGACTAGCTCGGGTACTGAGCAGTTCTTC. Its protein product is CASSLTSSGTEQFF. The full variable domain, with the rest looked up from reference TRBV5-1 and TRBJ2-1, is KAGVTQTPRYLIKTRGQQVTLSCSPISGHRSVSWYQQTPGQGLQFLFEYFSETQRNKGNFPGRFSGRQFSNSRSEMNVSTLELGDSALYLCASSLTSSGTEQFFGPGTRLTVL.

The chain has TRBV4-3 and TRBJ1-1; the D is unclear. Looked up from germline, CDR1 is LGHNA and CDR2 is YSLEER. The germline V and J ends were trimmed by 1 base and 1 base, with 16 bases remaining between them. This CDR3 contains 17 residues. Written as DNA, the CDR3 is TGCGCCAGCAGCCAAGTTGCGGACTCCAAAAGGAACACTGAAGCTTTCTTT. Amino acid sequence: CASSQVADSKRNTEAFF.

This rearrangement joins TRBV12-3 or TRBV12-4 to TRBJ2-4; 8 bases are shared with TRBD1. This CDR3 region has 15 residues. The junction had 14 bases not matched to a gene; V was cut back by 10 bases and J by 6 bases. The CDR3 protein is CATQTTGTGRNIQYF. The CDR3 coding sequence is TGTGCCACTCAAACAACCGGGACAGGTCGAAACATTCAGTACTTC.

This rearrangement joins TRBV20-1 to TRBJ2-7; D perhaps matches TRBD2 (5 bases). Germline V CDR1 and CDR2: DFQATT, SNEGSKA (reference sequence). This CDR3 comprises 15 residues. The ends were cut back, 6 bases at V and 3 bases at J, with 21 bases in the middle. For the CDR3, the DNA is TGCAGTGCCCAACCAGAGGGCTTCCGTTACTACGAGCAGTACTTC. The encoded protein is CSAQPEGFRYYEQYF.

The rearrangement uses TRBV20-1 and TRBJ2-1, with TRBD2 matching over 13 bases. Germline V gene lookup returns CDR1 DFQATT and CDR2 SNEGSKA (reference sequence). Losses at the gene ends were 5 bases for V and 8 bases for J; bases not matched to a gene: 6. This CDR3 is built from 14 residues. CDR3 bases: TGCAGTGCTCCCGGACTAGCGGGAGAGGATGAGCAGTTCTTC. Protein: CSAPGLAGEDEQFF.

The chain is built from TRBV5-1 and TRBJ1-2; maybe TRBD1 (6 bases). CDR3 size: 15 residues. CDR1 and CDR2 from the germline V gene are SGHRS and YFSETQ. V lost 6 bases and J lost 8, with 23 bases in between. CDR3 protein: CASTLTTGGSGGYTF. In nucleotides, the CDR3 is TGCGCCAGCACCCTTACGACAGGAGGCTCGGGGGGCTACACCTTC.

This clonotype was seen only a few times. The chain carries TRBV20-1 and TRBJ1-1; no firm D call. Germline V gene data show CDR1 as DFQATT and CDR2 as SNEGSKA (reference sequence). Trimming cost V 3 bases and J 0 bases, with 20 bases left between them. CDR3 length equals 17 residues. The CDR3 protein is CSARRYGGINMNTEAFF. DNA of the CDR3: TGCAGTGCTAGGAGGTATGGAGGGATTAACATGAACACTGAAGCTTTCTTT.